This section outlines one T cell receptor (beta chain) sequence together with its context. The data are from a study of blood T cell repertoires in COVID-19. Looking at the study overall: Acute-phase and convalescent COVID-19 samples originated in the United States, Italy and Spain. Nucleic acid was either cDNA or gDNA, and it came from T cells, B-cell-depleted T cells, or PBMCs.

In the original processing: The authors estimated nucleated cell counts from reference gene primer amplification. The protocol was immunoSEQ multiplex PCR, while the TCRdb copy is restricted to in-frame clones and leaves out a portion. The D gene and trimming were derived from the DNA, and the V and J assignments and clone size from that table. The sample yields hundreds of thousands of clones, around 90% seen once. The CDR3 contains 15 residues. Germline lookup yields CDR1 SGHTA and CDR2 FQGTGA. Germline trimming cut 1 base from V and 0 bases from J; bases unmatched to any gene: 2. The TCR was taken from a woman aged 30 to 39 with acute or convalescent COVID-19. V and J are TRBV7-3 and TRBJ1-1, with TRBD1 identical over 7 bases. The sample taken for sequencing was peripheral blood. The CDR3 sequence: CASSLNQGVNTEAFF. The CDR3 DNA is TGTGCCAGCAGCTTAAATCAGGGGGTGAACACTGAAGCTTTCTTT.